Presented here are 18 T cell receptor beta chains from one specimen sequenced in a study of patients and donors after allogeneic stem cell transplantation. TCRdb reprocessed the RT-PCR reads with MiXCR, giving one entry per CDR3 protein. The data contain some 200,000 distinct CDR3 sequences, 40% to 45% of them singletons. Sequenced: blood, either unsorted or a sorted T cell fraction (not recorded which). The receptor source for this set is a human donor who was either an allogeneic HSCT recipient or a stem cell or donor lymphocyte infusion donor (not recorded which). It is not recorded whose cells these are; they may come from a transplant donor.

The chain recombines TRBV19 with TRBJ1-1; D is unclear. The CDR3 is 14 amino acids. V lost 7 bases, J lost 0 bases, and 12 bases lay in between. Germline V gene data show CDR1 as LNHDA and CDR2 as SQIVND (reference sequence). The CDR3 loop reads CASTSWEMNTEAFF. In DNA form, the CDR3 reads TGTGCCAGTACCTCGTGGGAAATGAACACTGAAGCTTTCTTT.

This clonotype was seen only a few times. This chain connects TRBV29-1 to TRBJ2-7, with TRBD1 matching 11 bases. This CDR3 region has 16 residues. From germline, CDR1 is SQVTM and CDR2 ANQGSEA. J gave up 4 bases and V 1 base, and 9 bases lay outside the gene matches. The DNA of the CDR3 is TGCAGCGTTGAAGGACGCTCTAGGGACAGGGGGTACGAGCAGTACTTC. Amino acids: CSVEGRSRDRGYEQYF.

The V call is TRBV6-5, the J call TRBJ2-5; D is possibly TRBD1 (6 bases). The CDR3 runs 14 residues. V gave up 7 bases and J gave up 0 bases, with 12 bases separating them. The germline V gene encodes CDR1 MNHEY and CDR2 SVGAGI. CDR3 amino acids: CASNSRDNQETQYF. The DNA for the CDR3 is TGTGCCAGCAACTCTCGGGACAACCAAGAGACCCAGTACTTC.

This clonotype was seen more than once but under ten times. The chain employs TRBV12-3 or TRBV12-4 and TRBJ2-2; 7 bases fit TRBD2. There are 17 residues in the CDR3. V shed 4 bases and J 2 bases; nucleotides not matched to a gene: 10. The CDR3 DNA is TGTGCCAGCAGTTGGTGGGGGAGCGGGGTCAACACCGGGGAGCTGTTTTTT. Translated: CASSWWGSGVNTGELFF.

This clonotype was detected a few times. This chain connects TRBV4-3 to TRBJ1-4; D remains ambiguous. In germline, CDR1 is LGHNA, CDR2 YSLEER. This CDR3 spans 14 amino acids. The V and J ends lost 4 bases and 4 bases respectively, with 10 bases between them. The CDR3, as DNA: TGCGCCAGCAGCCTTATGGGTCTTAATGAAAAACTGTTTTTT. Protein product: CASSLMGLNEKLFF.

The V gene is TRBV5-1, the J gene TRBJ2-5; no firm D call. V shed 7 bases and J shed 5 bases, with 15 bases lying between them. The CDR3 sequence is 13 residues long. The germline gives CDR1 SGHRS, CDR2 YFSETQ. CDR3 sequence reads: CASLGTDRETQYF. CDR3 bases: TGCGCCAGCCTAGGAACGGACCGGGAGACCCAGTACTTC.

This clonotype was detected only a few times. The chain is built from TRBV6-5 and TRBJ1-1; D uncertain. Germline-derived CDR1 and CDR2 are MNHEY and SVGAGI. Deletions cut 6 bases from V and 12 bases from J, with 20 bases between. The CDR3 extends over 13 amino acids. The CDR3 reads CASRAGVLQSTFF. CDR3 bases: TGTGCCAGCAGGGCCGGGGTCCTTCAATCGACTTTCTTT.

This clonotype was detected a few times. The genes are TRBV5-6 and TRBJ1-5; no firm D call. This CDR3 has 15 amino acids. V lost 2 bases and J lost 1, with 10 bases in between. CDR1 is SGHDT and CDR2 is YYEEEE in the germline V gene. The DNA of the CDR3 is TGTGCCAGCAGCTTTGGGGTGGCGAGCAATCAGCCCCAGCATTTT. It is translated as CASSFGVASNQPQHF.

This clonotype occurred a few times. The genes are TRBV6-2 or TRBV6-3 and TRBJ1-2; a weak D match, TRBD1 (6 bases). The germline gives CDR1 MNHEY, CDR2 SVGEGT. The V and J ends lost 2 bases and 8 bases respectively, with 21 bases between them. The CDR3 sequence is 16 residues long. CDR3 loop: CASSYGETGSSYGYTF. The CDR3 region has the DNA TGTGCCAGCAGTTACGGAGAAACAGGGTCATCCTACGGCTACACCTTC.

V is TRBV3-1 and J is TRBJ2-4; 12 bases match TRBD2. CDR1 LGHDT and CDR2 YNNKEL come from the germline V gene (reference sequence). The length of the CDR3 is 15 residues. The V segment lost 5 bases and the J segment 9 bases; nucleotides outside the gene matches: 8. In DNA form, the CDR3 reads TGTGCCAGCAGCGACCCAACTAGCGGGAGGTTCATTCAGTACTTC. It is translated as CASSDPTSGRFIQYF.

CDR3 sequence reads: CAISLGTATPETQYF. CDR3 sequence (DNA): TGTGCCATCAGCCTCGGGACAGCCACTCCAGAGACCCAGTACTTC. The gene calls are TRBV10-3 and TRBJ2-5, with 7 bases matching TRBD1. CDR1 is ENHRY and CDR2 is SYGVKD in the germline V gene. This CDR3 comprises 15 residues. V lost 6 bases to trimming and J lost 4 bases; unmatched junction nucleotides: 11.

This clonotype was seen more than once but under ten times. V usage is TRBV5-1 and J usage is TRBJ1-2, with TRBD1 matching 7 bases. J gave up 4 bases and V 4 bases, and 10 bases lay outside the gene matches. There are 15 residues in the CDR3. Germline V lookup: CDR1 SGHRS, CDR2 YFSETQ. The CDR3, as DNA: TGCGCCAGCAGCCCACCGGGACAGCAATCCTATGGCTACACCTTC. Its translation is CASSPPGQQSYGYTF.

The chain combines TRBV10-3 with TRBJ1-5; D remains unclear. V lost 6 bases and J 1 base, leaving 13 bases between the germline ends. The CDR3 spans 15 residues. Germline V gene data show CDR1 as ENHRY and CDR2 as SYGVKD. The CDR3 here is CAISPGRQSNQPQHF. In DNA form, the CDR3 reads TGTGCCATCAGCCCCGGCCGGCAGAGCAATCAGCCCCAGCATTTT.

The table lists this clonotype with a few counts. The chain recombines TRBV20-1 with TRBJ1-5, with 7 bases lining up with TRBD1. The CDR3 loop spans 17 amino acids. The germline CDR1 and CDR2 sequences are DFQATT and SNEGSKA (reference sequence). The J segment lost 2 bases and the V segment lost 5 bases, leaving 15 bases of the junction unmatched. In DNA, the CDR3 is TGCAGTGCTGCCCGGGACAGTCCTATTATGCGCAATCAGCCCCAGCATTTT. The encoded protein is CSAARDSPIMRNQPQHF.

V usage is TRBV29-1 and J usage is TRBJ2-7, with D possibly being TRBD2 (6 bases). CDR3 length: 14 residues. CDR1 and CDR2 from the germline V gene are SQVTM and ANQGSEA. V lost 5 bases and J 2 bases, leaving 16 bases between the germline ends. DNA of the CDR3: TGCAGCGTTCGTGGAGGAGGGAAGACCTACGAGCAGTACTTC. It yields the protein CSVRGGGKTYEQYF.

About this clonotype itself: The conserved phenylalanine or tryptophan normally closing the CDR3 is absent here, so this likely arose from a read error. The DNA is omitted, as the CDR3 cannot be located on it reliably, and the CDR3 follows TCRdb's listing. The genes are TRBV12-3 or TRBV12-4 and TRBJ1-2. The CDR3 comprises 8 residues, both ends counted. This chain's CDR3 is CASSNRRA.

This clonotype was counted only a few times. The chain links TRBV4-3 to TRBJ2-5; 7 nucleotides match TRBD1. With 0 bases clipped from V and 4 bases from J, the junction kept 8 bases outside the gene matches. This CDR3 spans 16 amino acids. Per the germline V gene, CDR1 is LGHNA and CDR2 is YSLEER. Here the CDR3 DNA reads TGCGCCAGCAGCCAAGATTACGGACAGGTTGCAGAGACCCAGTACTTC. Its translation: CASSQDYGQVAETQYF.

The chain combines TRBV4-2 with TRBJ1-2; D is perhaps TRBD1 (5 bases). This CDR3 contains 16 residues. Germline lookup yields CDR1 LGHNA and CDR2 YNFKEQ. With 1 base removed from V and 2 bases from J, the gap between germline ends came to 14 bases. The CDR3 reads CASSQVTGLENYGYTF. CDR3 in DNA: TGTGCCAGCAGCCAAGTAACGGGGCTCGAGAACTATGGCTACACCTTC.